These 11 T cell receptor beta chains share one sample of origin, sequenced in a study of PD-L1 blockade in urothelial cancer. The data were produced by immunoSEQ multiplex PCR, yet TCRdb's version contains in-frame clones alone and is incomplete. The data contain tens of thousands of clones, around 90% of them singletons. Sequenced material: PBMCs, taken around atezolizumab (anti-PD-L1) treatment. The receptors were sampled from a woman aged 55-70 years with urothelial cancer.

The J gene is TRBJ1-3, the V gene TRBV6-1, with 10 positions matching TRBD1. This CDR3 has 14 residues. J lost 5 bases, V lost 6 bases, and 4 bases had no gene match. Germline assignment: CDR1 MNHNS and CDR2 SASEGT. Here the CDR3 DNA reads TGTGCCAGCAGAGGACAGGGGGAGAGAAACACCATATATTTT. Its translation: CASRGQGERNTIYF.

CDR3 in amino acids: CASRQRQGAVEAFF. For the CDR3, the DNA is TGTGCCAGCAGACAAAGACAGGGGGCCGTAGAAGCTTTCTTT. The V and J genes are TRBV5-4 and TRBJ1-1, with 10 bases that match TRBD1. The junction had 9 bases not matched to a gene; V was cut back by 5 bases and J by 8 bases. Germline assignment: CDR1 SGHNT and CDR2 YYREEE (reference sequence). The CDR3 sequence is 14 residues long.

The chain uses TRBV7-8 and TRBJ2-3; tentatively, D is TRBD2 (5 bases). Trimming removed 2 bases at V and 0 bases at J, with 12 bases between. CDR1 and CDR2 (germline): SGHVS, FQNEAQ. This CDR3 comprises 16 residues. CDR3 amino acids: CASSLFSGSSTDTQYF. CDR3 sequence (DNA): TGTGCCAGCAGCTTATTCAGCGGCAGCAGCACAGATACGCAGTATTTT.

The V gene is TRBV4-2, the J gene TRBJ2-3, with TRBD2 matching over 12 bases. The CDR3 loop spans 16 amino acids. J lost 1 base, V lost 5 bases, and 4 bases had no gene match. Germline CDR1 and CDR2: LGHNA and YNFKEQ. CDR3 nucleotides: TGTGCCAGCAGCTCGACTAGCGGGAGCGGCACAGATACGCAGTATTTT. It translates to CASSSTSGSGTDTQYF.

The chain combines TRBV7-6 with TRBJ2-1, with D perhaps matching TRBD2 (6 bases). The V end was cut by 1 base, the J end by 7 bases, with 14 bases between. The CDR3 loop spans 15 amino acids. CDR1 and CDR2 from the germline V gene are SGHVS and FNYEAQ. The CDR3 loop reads CASSLGWGGENEQFF. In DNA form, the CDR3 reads TGTGCCAGCAGCTTAGGGTGGGGAGGCGAAAATGAGCAGTTCTTC.

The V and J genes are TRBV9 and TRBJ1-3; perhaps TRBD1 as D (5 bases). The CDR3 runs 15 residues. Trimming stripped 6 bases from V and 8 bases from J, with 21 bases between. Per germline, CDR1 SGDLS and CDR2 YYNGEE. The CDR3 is CASNRRGALGDTIYF. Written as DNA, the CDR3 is TGTGCCAGCAATAGGAGGGGCGCGTTGGGAGACACCATATATTTT.

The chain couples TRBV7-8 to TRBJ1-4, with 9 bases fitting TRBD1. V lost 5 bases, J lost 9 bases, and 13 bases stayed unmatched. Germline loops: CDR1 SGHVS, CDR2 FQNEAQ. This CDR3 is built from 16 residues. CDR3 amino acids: CASSPSPGTGPKKLFF. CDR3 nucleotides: TGTGCCAGCAGCCCCTCACCCGGGACAGGGCCCAAAAAACTGTTTTTT.

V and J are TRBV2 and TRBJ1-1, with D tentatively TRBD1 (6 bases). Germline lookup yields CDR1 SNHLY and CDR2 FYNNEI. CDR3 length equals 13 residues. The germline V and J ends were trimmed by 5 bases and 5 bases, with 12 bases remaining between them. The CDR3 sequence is CASSRQGRTEAFF. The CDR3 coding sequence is TGTGCCAGCAGTAGGCAGGGGCGGACTGAAGCTTTCTTT.

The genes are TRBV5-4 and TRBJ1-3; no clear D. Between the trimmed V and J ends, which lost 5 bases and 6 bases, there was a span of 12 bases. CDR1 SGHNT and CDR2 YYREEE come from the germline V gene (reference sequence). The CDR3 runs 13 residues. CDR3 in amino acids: CASRPDTSNTIYF. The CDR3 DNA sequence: TGTGCCAGCAGACCCGACACATCAAACACCATATATTTT.

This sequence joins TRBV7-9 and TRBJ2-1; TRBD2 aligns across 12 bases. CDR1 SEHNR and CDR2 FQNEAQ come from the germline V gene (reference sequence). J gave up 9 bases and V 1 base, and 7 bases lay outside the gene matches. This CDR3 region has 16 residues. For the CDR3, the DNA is TGTGCCAGCAGCTTAGGACTAGCGGGAGCAGGAGCTGAGCAGTTCTTC. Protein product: CASSLGLAGAGAEQFF.

The DNA of the CDR3 is TGCGCCAGCAGACCGATGACAGGGGAAAGCAATCAGCCCCAGCATTTT. Its protein is CASRPMTGESNQPQHF. The V call is TRBV5-1, the J call TRBJ1-5, with 8 bases lining up with TRBD1. V trimming: 5 bases; J trimming: 1 base; junction bases outside the gene matches: 8. The CDR3 covers 16 residues. CDR1 is SGHRS, CDR2 YFSETQ, per germline.